This T cell receptor (beta chain) was retrieved from a study of T cell changes during pregnancy in multiple sclerosis. The protocol was immunoSEQ multiplex PCR, while the TCRdb copy is restricted to in-frame clones and leaves out a portion. The sample records over 15,000 clones, over 80% being singletons. This clone is medium-sized. The J segment lost 2 bases and the V segment lost 3 bases, leaving 6 bases of the junction unmatched. The CDR3 sequence is 15 residues long. Germline loops: CDR1 MGHRA, CDR2 YSYEKL. The chain combines TRBV4-1 with TRBJ1-2; 7 bases map to TRBD1. The source was CD8+ T cells from peripheral blood mononuclear cells, collected after pregnancy. The clonotype comes from a female donor in good health, enrolled as a control in a pregnancy study. CDR3 loop: CASSHDTGDNYGYTF. The CDR3 DNA reads TGCGCCAGCAGCCACGACACAGGGGACAACTATGGCTACACCTTC.